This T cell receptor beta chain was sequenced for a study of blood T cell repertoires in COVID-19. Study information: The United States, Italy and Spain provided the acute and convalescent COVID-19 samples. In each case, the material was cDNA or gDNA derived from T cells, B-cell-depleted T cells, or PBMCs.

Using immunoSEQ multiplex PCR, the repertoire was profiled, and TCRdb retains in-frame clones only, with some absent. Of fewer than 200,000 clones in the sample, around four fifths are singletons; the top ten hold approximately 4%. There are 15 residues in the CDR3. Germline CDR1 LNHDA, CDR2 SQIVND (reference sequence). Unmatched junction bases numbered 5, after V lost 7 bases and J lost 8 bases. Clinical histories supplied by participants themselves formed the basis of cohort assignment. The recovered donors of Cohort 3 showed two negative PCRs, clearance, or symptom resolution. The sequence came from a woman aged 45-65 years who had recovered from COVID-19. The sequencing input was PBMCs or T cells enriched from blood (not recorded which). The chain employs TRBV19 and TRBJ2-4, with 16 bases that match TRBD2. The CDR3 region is CASTGTSGGEDIQYF. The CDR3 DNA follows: TGTGCCAGTACCGGGACTAGCGGGGGGGAGGACATTCAGTACTTC.